The 22 T cell receptor beta chains below were found in one sample sequenced in a study of identifying expanded T cells in peripheral blood. Assay used: immunoSEQ multiplex PCR; TCRdb lists only in-frame clones, some missing. Of approximately 100,000 clones listed, 87% are singletons. The sequenced material came from blood. The receptors originated from a person aged 18 to 75 in good health.

In its sample, this clone was seen once. J is TRBJ2-3 and V is TRBV6-5, with D maybe TRBD1 (6 bases). The CDR3 is 14 amino acids. Trimming cost V 4 bases and J 5 bases, with 13 bases left between them. CDR1 is MNHEY and CDR2 is SVGAGI in the germline V gene. The CDR3 region is CASSLKTGEDTQYF. In DNA form, the CDR3 reads TGTGCCAGCAGTTTGAAGACAGGCGAAGATACGCAGTATTTT.

This chain connects TRBV4-3 to TRBJ1-6; D is possibly TRBD1 (6 bases). V lost 1 base to trimming and J lost 7 bases, with 23 bases between them. The CDR3 has 19 amino acids. Germline CDR1 and CDR2: LGHNA and YSLEER. The CDR3 loop reads CASSQGVSGGGVGNSPLHF. CDR3 DNA sequence: TGCGCCAGCAGCCAAGGGGTCTCGGGCGGGGGCGTGGGAAATTCACCCCTCCACTTT.

CDR3 amino acids: CASSDPGSPGNLDTQYF. In DNA form, the CDR3 reads TGCGCCAGCAGTGACCCCGGTTCGCCAGGGAATTTGGATACGCAGTATTTT. J is TRBJ2-3 and V is TRBV10-1; D may be TRBD1 (5 bases). The ends were cut back, 3 bases at V and 6 bases at J, with 22 bases in the middle. The V gene's germline CDR1 is WNHNN and CDR2 SYGVQD (reference sequence). The CDR3 is made up of 17 amino acids.

This sequence joins TRBV15 and TRBJ2-7; possibly TRBD1 for D (5 bases). V was pared by 0 bases and J by 6 bases, with 9 bases between. CDR1 LNHNV and CDR2 YYDKDF come from the germline V gene (reference sequence). The CDR3 has 13 residues. CDR3 protein: CATSRDRVGEQYF. The CDR3, as DNA: TGTGCCACCAGCAGAGACAGGGTTGGCGAGCAGTACTTC. The entire variable domain, with the rest obtained from reference TRBV15 and TRBJ2-7, is as follows: DAMVIQNPRYQVTQFGKPVTLSCSQTLNHNVMYWYQQKSSQAPKLLFHYYDKDFNNEADTPDNFQSRRPNTSFCFLDIRSPGLGDTAMYLCATSRDRVGEQYFGPGTRLTVT.

The rearrangement uses TRBV6-6 and TRBJ1-1; D remains ambiguous. CDR3 size: 14 residues. The V gene's germline CDR1 is MNHNY and CDR2 SVGAGI (reference sequence). V was trimmed by 6 bases and J by 2 bases, leaving 13 bases between them. CDR3 in DNA: TGTGCCAGCAGACGAGCGGTATTAAACACTGAAGCTTTCTTT. Protein sequence: CASRRAVLNTEAFF.

The CDR3 DNA reads TGTGCCAGCAGCTTTACCAGGGGCGGGGAGCTGTTTTTT. The encoded protein is CASSFTRGGELFF. The V call is TRBV7-7, the J call TRBJ2-2, with TRBD1 as a possible D gene (6 bases). V lost 3 bases to trimming and J lost 7 bases, with 9 bases between them. Germline CDR1 SSHAT, CDR2 FNYEAQ (reference sequence). The CDR3 contains 13 residues.

The chain recombines TRBV29-1 with TRBJ1-1; 8 bases are a match to TRBD1. The J segment lost 1 base and the V segment lost 5 bases, leaving 3 bases of the junction unmatched. The length of the CDR3 is 13 residues. CDR1 and CDR2 (germline): SQVTM, ANQGSEA. The CDR3 DNA reads as TGCAGCGTTTGGACAGGGACGAACACTGAAGCTTTCTTT. Translating it yields CSVWTGTNTEAFF.

This chain joins TRBV11-3 and TRBJ2-5; D uncertain. The CDR3 runs 13 residues. Germline lookup yields CDR1 SGHNT and CDR2 YENEEA. Trimming cost V 3 bases and J 0 bases, with 5 bases left between them. This CDR3 reads CASSLGNQETQYF. The CDR3 nucleotides are TGTGCCAGCAGCTTGGGAAACCAAGAGACCCAGTACTTC.

The rearrangement uses TRBV14 and TRBJ2-3; D gene ambiguous. Germline CDR1 reads SGHDN; CDR2 reads FVKESK. Trimming took 5 bases from V and 4 from J, leaving 10 bases between them. The CDR3 covers 13 residues. The CDR3 reads CASSAKFPDTQYF. The CDR3 DNA follows: TGTGCCAGCAGCGCTAAATTCCCAGATACGCAGTATTTT.

The chain has TRBV2 and TRBJ1-3; no definite D call. V was clipped by 1 base and J by 0 bases, with 1 base between them. The CDR3 totals 13 residues. Germline V gene sequence: CDR1 SNHLY, CDR2 FYNNEI. The CDR3: CASSEGSGNTIYF. In DNA, the CDR3 is TGTGCCAGCAGTGAAGGCTCTGGAAACACCATATATTTT.

This clone was seen just once. The V gene is TRBV5-1, the J gene TRBJ1-1; unclear D gene. The V and J ends lost 1 base and 8 bases respectively, with 12 bases between them. CDR1 is SGHRS and CDR2 is YFSETQ in the germline V gene. The CDR3 runs 13 residues. DNA of the CDR3: TGCGCCAGCAGCTTGACCAGAGCAACGGAAGCTTTCTTT. Translating gives CASSLTRATEAFF.

The chain recombines TRBV2 with TRBJ1-6; possibly TRBD1 for D (5 bases). The CDR3 consists of 18 residues. With 2 bases removed from V and 3 bases from J, the gap between germline ends came to 17 bases. CDR1 is SNHLY, CDR2 FYNNEI, per germline. CDR3 coding DNA: TGTGCCAGCAGTGAACGTGGCAGCCAGACAGTCTATAATTCACCCCTCCACTTT. Protein sequence: CASSERGSQTVYNSPLHF.

The V call is TRBV6-5, the J call TRBJ2-1; D not resolved. With 0 bases removed from V and 1 base from J, the gap between germline ends came to 10 bases. Germline V gives CDR1 MNHEY, CDR2 SVGAGI. The CDR3 extends over 16 amino acids. DNA of the CDR3: TGTGCCAGCAGTTACTCATCCTCCGGTTCCTACAATGAGCAGTTCTTC. This encodes CASSYSSSGSYNEQFF.

This clone has just one count. CDR3 bases: TGTGCCAGCAGCTTACTCCAAGAGACCCAGTACTTC. Its translation is CASSLLQETQYF. V and J are TRBV7-9 and TRBJ2-5; D is undetermined. The germline V and J ends were trimmed by 2 bases and 1 base, with 2 bases remaining between them. The germline CDR1 and CDR2 sequences are SEHNR and FQNEAQ (reference sequence). The CDR3 is made up of 12 amino acids.

The J gene is TRBJ2-7, the V gene TRBV6-5; either TRBD1 or TRBD2 may fit D (5 bases each). The V gene's germline CDR1 is MNHEY and CDR2 SVGAGI. V dropped 0 bases and J dropped 2 bases, with 11 bases sitting between them. This CDR3 has 15 amino acids. DNA for the CDR3: TGTGCCAGCAGTTACTCGGCTCTGGGGGCCTACGAGCAGTACTTC. It is translated as CASSYSALGAYEQYF.

This chain links TRBV11-2 with TRBJ2-7, with no clear D. The CDR3 is 14 amino acids. The germline V gene encodes CDR1 SGHAT and CDR2 FQNNGV. Trimming left V 1 base short and J 0 bases short, with 7 bases between. Written as DNA, the CDR3 is TGTGCCAGCAGCTTAGGTCCCAGCTCCTACGAGCAGTACTTC. Translating gives CASSLGPSSYEQYF.

The chain couples TRBV2 to TRBJ1-2, with D hard to call. Germline V gene lookup returns CDR1 SNHLY and CDR2 FYNNEI. This CDR3 is built from 11 residues. Trimming pared 8 bases from V and 3 bases from J, leaving 7 bases between. CDR3 in DNA: TGTGCCAGCGGGTTCGACTATGGCTACACCTTC. As protein: CASGFDYGYTF.

V usage is TRBV28 and J usage is TRBJ1-5; maybe TRBD1 (5 bases). The CDR3 is 15 amino acids. V gave up 5 bases and J gave up 0 bases, with 11 bases separating them. The germline V gene has CDR1 MDHEN and CDR2 SYDVKM. CDR3 amino acids: CASSPKGASNQPQHF. DNA of the CDR3: TGTGCCAGCAGTCCGAAAGGGGCTAGCAATCAGCCCCAGCATTTT.

This chain connects TRBV5-4 to TRBJ1-2; no reliable D call. CDR1 is SGHNT and CDR2 is YYREEE in the germline V gene (reference sequence). The CDR3 length is 15 residues. The V gene lost 0 bases and the J gene lost 9 bases, with 18 bases spanning the gap. CDR3 loop: CASSLAGLWDRSYTF. Written as DNA, the CDR3 is TGTGCCAGCAGCTTGGCCGGTCTGTGGGATCGGAGCTACACCTTC.

This chain joins TRBV7-2 and TRBJ2-3; tentative D call: TRBD1 (5 bases). CDR3 length: 14 amino acids. V gave up 1 base and J gave up 5 bases, with 10 bases separating them. In germline, CDR1 is SGHTA, CDR2 FQGNSA. The CDR3 DNA reads as TGTGCCAGCAGCTTAGGAGTGGGGCAAGATACGCAGTATTTT. It yields the protein CASSLGVGQDTQYF. The entire variable domain, with the rest obtained from reference TRBV7-2 and TRBJ2-3, is as follows: GAGVSQSPSNKVTEKGKDVELRCDPISGHTALYWYRQSLGQGLEFLIYFQGNSAPDKSGLPSDRFSAERTGGSVSTLTIQRTQQEDSAVYLCASSLGVGQDTQYFGPGTRLTVL.

As for this clone: The junction departs from germline at one end; a sequencing error may be responsible. V is TRBV7-2 and J is TRBJ2-1; 7 nucleotides agree with TRBD2. Germline lookup yields CDR1 SGHTA and CDR2 FQGNSA. CDR3 length equals 15 residues. CDR3 in DNA: TGTGCCAGCAGCCTAGCGCTAGCGGTCTACAATGAGCAGTTCTTC. The encoded protein is CASSLALAVYNEQFF. The full variable domain, in which reference TRBV7-2 and TRBJ2-1 provide the parts outside the CDR3, is GAGVSQSPSNKVTEKGKDVELRCDPISGHTALYWYRQSLGQGLEFLIYFQGNSAPDKSGLPSDRFSAERTGGSVSTLTIQRTQQEDSAVYLCASSLALAVYNEQFFGPGTRLTVL.

The chain links TRBV7-8 to TRBJ2-5; 11 positions match TRBD1. CDR1 and CDR2 (germline): SGHVS, FQNEAQ. V trimming: 5 bases; J trimming: 5 bases; junction bases outside the gene matches: 4. The CDR3 is made up of 14 amino acids. CDR3 loop: CASSPGQGGETQYF. The CDR3 coding sequence is TGTGCCAGCAGCCCGGGACAGGGGGGTGAGACCCAGTACTTC.